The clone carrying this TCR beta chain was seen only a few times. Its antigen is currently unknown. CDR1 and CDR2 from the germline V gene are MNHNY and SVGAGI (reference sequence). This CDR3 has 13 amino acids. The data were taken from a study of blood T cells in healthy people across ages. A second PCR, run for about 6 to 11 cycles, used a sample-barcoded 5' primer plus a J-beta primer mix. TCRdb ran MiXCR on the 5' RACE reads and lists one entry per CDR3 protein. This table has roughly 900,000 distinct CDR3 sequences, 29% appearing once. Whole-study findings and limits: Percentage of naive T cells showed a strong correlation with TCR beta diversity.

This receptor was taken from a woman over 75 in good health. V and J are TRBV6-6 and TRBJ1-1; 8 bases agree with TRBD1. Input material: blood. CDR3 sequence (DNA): TGTGCTACGGGGACAGGAATGAACACTGAAGCTTTCTTT. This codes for CATGTGMNTEAFF.